This T cell receptor beta chain emerged from a study of CXCR3-negative and CXCR3-positive naive CD8 T cells. Points from the study as a whole: Researchers report that CXCR3-positive naive cells carry more hydrophobic TRB CDR3s than CXCR3-negative naive cells. Both of the naive subsets showed about the same high diversity, but memory CD8+ cells had much less. Memory cells showed distinct TRBV-TRBJ patterns, while the two naive subsets matched. No difference in surface CD5 was seen between naive subsets, and TCR strength was inferred from TRB CDR3 properties.

The CDR3 loop spans 14 amino acids. Via 5' RACE with UMI labels, TRB cDNA libraries were prepared. TCRdb derives one entry per CDR3 protein from the 5' RACE reads, leaving out DNA. The sample data list just under 90,000 distinct CDR3 sequences. A remark on this clonotype: The antigen remains unidentified.

V and J are TRBV12-3 or TRBV12-4 and TRBJ2-1; TCRdb gives TRBD1 as the D gene, but with no DNA this cannot be confirmed. Sequenced: naive CXCR3+ CD8+ T cells from blood. The sample's subset: CD45RO-CCR7+CD27+CD95- naive CD8+ T cells expressing CXCR3 (TNR3+). The TCR originated in a human donor in good health. Some clones in this sample may be carry-over from other donors' samples. CDR3: CASSQSGQGLMQFF.